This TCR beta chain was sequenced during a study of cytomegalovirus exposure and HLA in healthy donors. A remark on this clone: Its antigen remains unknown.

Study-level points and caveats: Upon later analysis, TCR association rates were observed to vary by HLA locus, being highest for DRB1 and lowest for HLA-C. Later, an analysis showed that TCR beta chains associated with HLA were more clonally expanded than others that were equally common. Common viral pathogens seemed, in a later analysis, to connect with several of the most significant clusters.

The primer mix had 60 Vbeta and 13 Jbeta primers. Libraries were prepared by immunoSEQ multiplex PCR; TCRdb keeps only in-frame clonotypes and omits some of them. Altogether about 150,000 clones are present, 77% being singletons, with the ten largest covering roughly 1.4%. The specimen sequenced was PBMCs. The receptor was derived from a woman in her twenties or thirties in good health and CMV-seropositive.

The CDR3 is CASHRLAGETGELFF. As DNA, the CDR3 is TGTGCCAGTCATCGACTAGCGGGGGAAACCGGGGAGCTGTTTTTT. This sequence joins TRBV19 and TRBJ2-2; 12 bases map to TRBD2. There are 15 residues in the CDR3. J lost 5 bases, V lost 8 bases, and 6 bases had no gene match. Germline V gene sequence: CDR1 LNHDA, CDR2 SQIVND (reference sequence).